This T cell receptor (beta chain) came from a study of metastatic and nonmetastatic thyroid tumors. This clone was counted only a few times. Thyroid surgery took place with no prior treatment in any patient. This CDR3 contains 16 residues. CDR1 and CDR2 from the germline V gene are MNHEY and SVGEGT. The V end lost 2 bases, the J end lost 5 bases, and 19 bases lay between the germline ends. TCRdb called clones again from the PCR reads with MiXCR. The repertoire holds around 23,000 clones, with about 20% as singletons. The sequence was obtained from a female donor with papillary thyroid cancer or a benign thyroid nodule (not recorded which). Some clones in this sample may be carry-over from other donors' samples. Sequencing was carried out using tumor tissue. V usage is TRBV6-2 or TRBV6-3 and J usage is TRBJ2-7; TRBD1 is a possible D gene (5 bases). CDR3 nucleotides: TGTGCCAGCAGTTACCCGGCAGGGAATAGCTTCAACGAGCAGTACTTC. Residues: CASSYPAGNSFNEQYF.